Sequencing of this T cell receptor beta chain was carried out in a study of T cell changes during pregnancy in multiple sclerosis. Germline loops: CDR1 MGHRA, CDR2 YSYEKL. Unmatched junction bases numbered 4, after V lost 1 base and J lost 0 bases. There are 17 residues in the CDR3. Repertoires were generated with immunoSEQ multiplex PCR, while TCRdb's copy carries only in-frame clones and drops some. The repertoire holds tens of thousands of clones, with about nine tenths as singletons. This rearrangement joins TRBV4-1 to TRBJ2-2, with 8 nucleotides matching TRBD2. The TCR was taken from a female donor in good health, enrolled as a control in a pregnancy study. Sample: peripheral blood, taken after pregnancy. Written as DNA, the CDR3 is TGCGCCAGCAGCCAAGGGCAGCGGGGGCCGAACACCGGGGAGCTGTTTTTT. Translated, it gives CASSQGQRGPNTGELFF.